Given below is one T cell receptor beta chain in context. The antigen remains unidentified. Among the patients, aged 18 to 65, hyperthyroidism was newly diagnosed and had lasted under 2 months. The data derive from a study of T cells in Graves' hyperthyroidism and ophthalmopathy. Amplification yielded TCR beta CDR3 regions, with RNA transcripts as the source. The HTBI set primed first-round TCR CDR3 RT-PCR. TCRdb passed the multiplex PCR reads through MiXCR, listing each CDR3 protein once. The table shows some 720,000 distinct CDR3 sequences, with 16% occurring only once. This CDR3 has 15 residues. CDR1 LNHDA and CDR2 SQIVND come from the germline V gene (reference sequence). Trimming took 6 bases from V and 2 from J, leaving 17 bases between them. Whole-study results and caveats: From stable hyperthyroidism, ophthalmopathy was separated by a 13 V-J model. The model predicted ophthalmopathy a median around six months before onset.

The J gene is TRBJ2-7, the V gene TRBV19; no definite D call. The TCR originated in a man between 18 and 35 years old with Graves' hyperthyroidism. The source material was blood. As DNA, the CDR3 is TGTGCCAGTAGCCCTCCAGGAAAGGGAACCTACGAGCAGTACTTC. It is translated as CASSPPGKGTYEQYF.